The rows below give T cell receptor beta chains drawn from one sample of a study of shared clonotypes between healthy human individuals. Assay: immunoSEQ multiplex PCR; the TCRdb copy retains only in-frame clones and omits some. Of some 1 million clones listed, 75% are singletons. Sequenced material: memory CD4+ T cells sorted from blood. The receptors were gathered from a young man in good health. Each CDR3 is given with its conserved first and last residue. A D gene is named only where the DNA matches it firmly. Rows may omit the clone size; those that give it use once, few, many or a size class.

V	size	J	D	CDR3	DNA
TRBV19	.	TRBJ2-1	.	CASSISYNEQFF	TGTGCCAGTAGTATCTCCTACAATGAGCAGTTCTTC
TRBV11-3	.	TRBJ1-1	.	CASSLGIRDNTEAFF	TGTGCCAGCAGCTTAGGTATCAGGGATAACACTGAAGCTTTCTTT
TRBV30	.	TRBJ1-4	TRBD1	CAWKRQGNEKLFF	TGTGCCTGGAAGAGACAGGGGAATGAAAAACTGTTTTTT
TRBV7-2	few	TRBJ2-7	.	CASNSRNAYEQYF	TGTGCCAGCAACTCCAGGAACGCCTACGAGCAGTACTTC
TRBV9	.	TRBJ1-1	TRBD1	CASSVGQGIDTEAFF	TGTGCCAGCAGCGTGGGACAGGGAATTGATACTGAAGCTTTCTTT
TRBV5-1	few	TRBJ2-3	.	CASRLGAGTDTQYF	TGCGCCAGCCGCCTGGGGGCAGGCACAGATACGCAGTATTTT
TRBV18	.	TRBJ1-5	.	CASKGVYSNQPQHF	TGTGCCAGTAAAGGGGTTTATAGCAATCAGCCCCAGCATTTT
TRBV7-6	.	TRBJ2-2	TRBD1	CASSLGQGPNTGELFF	TGTGCCAGCAGCTTAGGACAGGGGCCGAACACCGGGGAGCTGTTTTTT
TRBV7-9	.	TRBJ1-5	.	CASSLVVGVGKGPQPQHF	TGTGCCAGCAGCTTAGTAGTGGGAGTGGGGAAGGGACCGCAGCCCCAGCATTTT
TRBV5-1	.	TRBJ1-4	.	CASSLGSQALNEKLFF	TGCGCCAGCAGCTTGGGGTCTCAAGCCCTTAATGAAAAACTGTTTTTT
TRBV30	.	TRBJ2-7	TRBD2	CAWSVGWTSGGPYEQYF	TGTGCCTGGAGTGTAGGGTGGACTAGCGGGGGTCCCTACGAGCAGTACTTC
TRBV10-3	.	TRBJ2-7	.	CAISDFGDKQYF	TGTGCCATCAGTGATTTTGGGGACAAGCAGTACTTC
TRBV7-2	.	TRBJ1-4	.	CASSLVRGSEKLFF	TGTGCCAGCAGCTTAGTCAGGGGAAGCGAAAAACTGTTTTTT
TRBV11-3	.	TRBJ1-4	TRBD1	CASSLPRTGIYEKLFF	TGTGCCAGCAGCCTTCCCCGGACAGGGATTTATGAAAAACTGTTTTTT
TRBV11-2	.	TRBJ1-4	.	CASSPRPNEKLFF	TGTGCCAGCAGCCCGAGGCCTAATGAAAAACTGTTTTTT
TRBV2	.	TRBJ2-5	.	CASSADGRTQETQYF	TGTGCCAGCAGCGCGGACGGCCGAACCCAAGAGACCCAGTACTTC
TRBV5-1	.	TRBJ1-2	TRBD1	CASSLDTGGYYGYTF	TGCGCCAGCAGCTTGGATACAGGGGGCTACTATGGCTACACCTTC
TRBV28	.	TRBJ2-7	.	CASSRSYYEQYF	TGTGCCAGCAGTCGCTCTTACTACGAGCAGTACTTC
TRBV7-2	few	TRBJ2-3	.	CASSATTTDTQYF	TGTGCCAGCAGCGCCACGACGACAGATACGCAGTATTTT
TRBV27	.	TRBJ1-1	TRBD1	CASSRRQGSGTEAFF	TGTGCCAGCAGTCGCCGACAGGGGTCGGGCACTGAAGCTTTCTTT
TRBV2	.	TRBJ2-3	.	CASKEGGVPTDTQYF	TGTGCCAGCAAGGAGGGGGGGGTACCCACAGATACGCAGTATTTT
TRBV28	.	TRBJ2-3	.	CASDQSGEMGTQYF	TGTGCCAGCGATCAATCGGGGGAAATGGGTACGCAGTATTTT
TRBV21-1	.	TRBJ1-5	.	CASSKEGREWDGNQPQHF	TGTGCCAGCAGCAAAGAGGGCAGGGAATGGGACGGCAATCAGCCCCAGCATTTT
TRBV30	.	TRBJ2-3	.	CAWSEEDTQYF	TGTGCCTGGAGTGAGGAAGATACGCAGTATTTT
TRBV7-2	.	TRBJ1-2	.	CASSLEVKGHGYTF	TGTGCCAGCAGCTTAGAGGTAAAGGGGCACGGCTACACCTTC
TRBV12-5	.	TRBJ2-7	TRBD1	CASGPGQGKIDEQYF	TGTGCTAGTGGTCCCGGACAGGGGAAGATCGACGAGCAGTACTTC
TRBV11-1	.	TRBJ2-6	.	CASSLGGSYSGANVLTF	TGTGCCAGCAGCTTGGGCGGTAGCTACTCTGGGGCCAACGTCCTGACTTTC
TRBV18	.	TRBJ2-2	.	CASSAILRAGQSNTGELFF	TGTGCCAGCTCAGCCATTCTAAGGGCGGGACAGTCGAACACCGGGGAGCTGTTTTTT
TRBV25-1	once	TRBJ2-7	.	CASSGLGLDYEQYF	TGTGCCAGCAGTGGTTTAGGGCTGGACTACGAGCAGTACTTC
TRBV27	.	TRBJ2-7	TRBD2	CASSPPPSLGRYYEQYF	TGTGCCAGCAGTCCACCACCTAGTCTCGGGAGGTACTACGAGCAGTACTTC
TRBV19	.	TRBJ2-2	.	CASSPTPVLYTGELFF	TGTGCCAGTAGTCCAACCCCAGTTTTATACACCGGGGAGCTGTTTTTT
TRBV5-1	.	TRBJ2-5	.	CASSSWRGTGGNQETQYF	TGCGCCAGCAGCTCGTGGCGAGGGACTGGCGGGAACCAAGAGACCCAGTACTTC
TRBV11-2	.	TRBJ2-7	.	CASRITPDSIYEQYF	TGTGCCAGCAGGATTACCCCGGACAGTATCTACGAGCAGTACTTC
TRBV5-6	.	TRBJ1-1	.	CASSPSPQGNTEAFF	TGTGCCAGCAGCCCGTCTCCCCAGGGGAACACTGAAGCTTTCTTT
TRBV6-1	.	TRBJ2-7	TRBD2	CASSEVSSGRRHEQYF	TGTGCCAGCAGTGAAGTATCCAGCGGGAGGAGACACGAGCAGTACTTC
TRBV5-1	.	TRBJ1-5	.	CASSPGTSNQPQHF	TGCGCCAGCAGCCCCGGGACAAGCAATCAGCCCCAGCATTTT
TRBV7-9	.	TRBJ1-2	.	CASSFMAFGYGYTF	TGTGCCAGCAGCTTCATGGCGTTCGGCTATGGCTACACCTTC
TRBV13	.	TRBJ2-4	.	CASSHQTRAKNIQYF	TGTGCCAGCAGCCACCAGACGAGAGCCAAAAACATTCAGTACTTC
TRBV6-6	.	TRBJ1-3	TRBD1	CASSYDRASGNTIYF	TGTGCCAGCAGTTACGACAGGGCCTCTGGAAACACCATATATTTT
TRBV11-2	.	TRBJ2-7	.	CASSLGAGLGEQYF	TGTGCCAGCAGCTTAGGGGCGGGACTCGGCGAGCAGTACTTC
TRBV6-1	.	TRBJ2-1	TRBD2	CASSERGSDNEQFF	TGTGCCAGCAGTGAACGCGGGAGCGACAATGAGCAGTTCTTC
TRBV29-1	.	TRBJ2-2	TRBD2	CSVGRGLGGTGELFF	TGCAGCGTTGGGAGAGGACTAGGTGGCACCGGGGAGCTGTTTTTT
TRBV7-2	.	TRBJ2-3	TRBD1	CASSLDRVSTQYF	TGTGCCAGCAGCTTGGACAGGGTGTCTACGCAGTATTTT